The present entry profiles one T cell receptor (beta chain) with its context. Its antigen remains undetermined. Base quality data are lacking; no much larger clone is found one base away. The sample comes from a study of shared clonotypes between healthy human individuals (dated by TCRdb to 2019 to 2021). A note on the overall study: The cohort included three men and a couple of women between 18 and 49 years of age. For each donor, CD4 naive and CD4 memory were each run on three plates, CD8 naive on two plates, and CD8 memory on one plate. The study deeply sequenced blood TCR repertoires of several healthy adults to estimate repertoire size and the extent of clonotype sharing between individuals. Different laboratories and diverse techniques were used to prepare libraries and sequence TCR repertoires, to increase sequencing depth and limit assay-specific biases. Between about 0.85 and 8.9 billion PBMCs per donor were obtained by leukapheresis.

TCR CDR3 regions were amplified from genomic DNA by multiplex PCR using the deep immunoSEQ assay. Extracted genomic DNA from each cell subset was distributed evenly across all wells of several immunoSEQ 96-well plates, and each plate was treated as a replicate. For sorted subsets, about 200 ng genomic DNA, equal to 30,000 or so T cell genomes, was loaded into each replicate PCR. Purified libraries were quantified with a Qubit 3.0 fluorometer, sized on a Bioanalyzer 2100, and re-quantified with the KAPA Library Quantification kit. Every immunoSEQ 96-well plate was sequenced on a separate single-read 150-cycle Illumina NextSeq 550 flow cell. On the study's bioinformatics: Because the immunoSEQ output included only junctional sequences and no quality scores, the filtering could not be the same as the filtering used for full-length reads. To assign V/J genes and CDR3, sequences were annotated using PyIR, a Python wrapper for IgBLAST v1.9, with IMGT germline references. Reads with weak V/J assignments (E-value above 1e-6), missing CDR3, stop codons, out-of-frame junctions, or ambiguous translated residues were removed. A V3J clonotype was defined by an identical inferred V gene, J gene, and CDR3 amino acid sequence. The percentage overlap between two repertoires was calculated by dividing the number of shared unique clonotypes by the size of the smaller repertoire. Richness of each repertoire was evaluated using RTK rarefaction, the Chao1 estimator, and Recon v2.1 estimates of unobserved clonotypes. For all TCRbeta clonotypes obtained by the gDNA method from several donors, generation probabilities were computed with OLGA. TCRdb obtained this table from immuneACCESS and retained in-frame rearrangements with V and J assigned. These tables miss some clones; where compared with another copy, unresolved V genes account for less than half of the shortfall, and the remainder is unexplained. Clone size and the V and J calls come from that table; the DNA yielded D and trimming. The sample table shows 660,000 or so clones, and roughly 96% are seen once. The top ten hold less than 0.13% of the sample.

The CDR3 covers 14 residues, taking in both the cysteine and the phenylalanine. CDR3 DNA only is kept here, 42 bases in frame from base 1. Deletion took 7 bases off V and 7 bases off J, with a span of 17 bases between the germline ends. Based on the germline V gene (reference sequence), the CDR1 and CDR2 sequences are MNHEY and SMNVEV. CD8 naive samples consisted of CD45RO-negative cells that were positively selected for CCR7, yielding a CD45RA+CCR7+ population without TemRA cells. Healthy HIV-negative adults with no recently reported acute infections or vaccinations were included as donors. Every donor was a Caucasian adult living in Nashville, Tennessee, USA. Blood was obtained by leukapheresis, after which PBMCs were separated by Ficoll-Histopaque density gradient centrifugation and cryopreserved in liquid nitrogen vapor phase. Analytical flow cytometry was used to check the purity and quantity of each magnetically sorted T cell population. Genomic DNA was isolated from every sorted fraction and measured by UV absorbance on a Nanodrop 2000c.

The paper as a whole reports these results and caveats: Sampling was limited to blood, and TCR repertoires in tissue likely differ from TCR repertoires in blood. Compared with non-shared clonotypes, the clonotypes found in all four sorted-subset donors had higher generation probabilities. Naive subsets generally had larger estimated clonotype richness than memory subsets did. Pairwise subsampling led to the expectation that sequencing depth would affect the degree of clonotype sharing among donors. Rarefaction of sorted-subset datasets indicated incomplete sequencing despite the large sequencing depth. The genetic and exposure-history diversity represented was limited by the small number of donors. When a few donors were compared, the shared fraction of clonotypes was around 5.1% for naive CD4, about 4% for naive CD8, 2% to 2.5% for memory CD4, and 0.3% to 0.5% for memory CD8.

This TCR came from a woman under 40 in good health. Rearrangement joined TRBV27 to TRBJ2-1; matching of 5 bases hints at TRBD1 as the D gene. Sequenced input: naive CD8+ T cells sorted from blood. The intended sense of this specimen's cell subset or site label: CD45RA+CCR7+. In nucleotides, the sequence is TGTGCCAGCAATCAGGGTTCGAGCTATAATGAGCAGTTCTTC. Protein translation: CASNQGSSYNEQFF.